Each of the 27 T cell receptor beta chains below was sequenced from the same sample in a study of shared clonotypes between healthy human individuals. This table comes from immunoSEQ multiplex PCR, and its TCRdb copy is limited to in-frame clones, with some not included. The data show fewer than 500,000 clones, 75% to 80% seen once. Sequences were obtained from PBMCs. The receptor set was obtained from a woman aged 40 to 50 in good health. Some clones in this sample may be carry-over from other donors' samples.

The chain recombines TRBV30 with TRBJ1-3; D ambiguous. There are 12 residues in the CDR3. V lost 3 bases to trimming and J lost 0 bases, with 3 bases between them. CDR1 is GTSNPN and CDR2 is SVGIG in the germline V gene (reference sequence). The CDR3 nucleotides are TGTGCCTGGAGGCTCTCTGGAAACACCATATATTTT. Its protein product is CAWRLSGNTIYF.

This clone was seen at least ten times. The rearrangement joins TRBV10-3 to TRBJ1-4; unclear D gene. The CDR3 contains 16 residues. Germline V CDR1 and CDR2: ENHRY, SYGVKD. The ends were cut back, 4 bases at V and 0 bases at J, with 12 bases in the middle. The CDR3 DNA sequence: TGTGCCATCAGTGCTACGGGTCTCGCAACTAATGAAAAACTGTTTTTT. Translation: CAISATGLATNEKLFF.

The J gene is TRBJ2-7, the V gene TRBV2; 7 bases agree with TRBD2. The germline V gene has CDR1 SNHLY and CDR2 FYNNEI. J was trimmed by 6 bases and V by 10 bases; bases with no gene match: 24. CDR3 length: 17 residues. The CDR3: CATIDTALSGINGEQYF. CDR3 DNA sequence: TGTGCCACCATCGACACAGCCCTAAGCGGGATTAATGGCGAGCAGTACTTC.

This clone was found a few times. This CDR3 reads CASSDDSRGYTF. CDR3 nucleotide sequence: TGTGCCAGCAGTGACGACTCTCGCGGCTACACCTTC. The J gene is TRBJ1-2, the V gene TRBV27; D remains ambiguous. This CDR3 is built from 12 residues. V dropped 5 bases and J dropped 8 bases, with 12 bases sitting between them. The germline CDR1 and CDR2 sequences are MNHEY and SMNVEV (reference sequence).

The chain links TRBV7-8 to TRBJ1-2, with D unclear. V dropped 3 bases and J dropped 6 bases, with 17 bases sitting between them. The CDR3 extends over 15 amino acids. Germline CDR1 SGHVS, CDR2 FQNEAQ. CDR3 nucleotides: TGTGCCAGCAGCTTTATCCCCAGTGCCCGTGATGGCTACACCTTC. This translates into CASSFIPSARDGYTF.

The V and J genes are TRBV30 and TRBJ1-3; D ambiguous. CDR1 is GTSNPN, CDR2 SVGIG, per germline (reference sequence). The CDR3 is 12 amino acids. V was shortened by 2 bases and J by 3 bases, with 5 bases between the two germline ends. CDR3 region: CAWSPIGNTIYF. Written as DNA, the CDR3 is TGTGCCTGGAGTCCCATTGGAAACACCATATATTTT.

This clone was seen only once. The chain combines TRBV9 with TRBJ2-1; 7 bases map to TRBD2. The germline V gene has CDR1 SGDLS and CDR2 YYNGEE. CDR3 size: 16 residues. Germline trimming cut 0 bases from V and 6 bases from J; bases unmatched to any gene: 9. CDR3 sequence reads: CASSVGGLAVLNEQFF. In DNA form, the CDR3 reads TGTGCCAGCAGCGTAGGCGGGCTAGCGGTACTCAATGAGCAGTTCTTC.

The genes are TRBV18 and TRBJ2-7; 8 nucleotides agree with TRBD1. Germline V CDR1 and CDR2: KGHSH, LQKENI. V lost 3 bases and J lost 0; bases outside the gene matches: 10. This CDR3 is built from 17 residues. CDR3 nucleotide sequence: TGTGCCAGCTCACCGCCCTCGACAGGGGTCGCCTCCTACGAGCAGTACTTC. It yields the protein CASSPPSTGVASYEQYF. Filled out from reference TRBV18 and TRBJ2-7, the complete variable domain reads NAGVMQNPRHLVRRRGQEARLRCSPMKGHSHVYWYRQLPEEGLKFMVYLQKENIIDESGMPKERFSAEFPKEGPSILRIQQVVRGDSAAYFCASSPPSTGVASYEQYFGPGTRLTVT.

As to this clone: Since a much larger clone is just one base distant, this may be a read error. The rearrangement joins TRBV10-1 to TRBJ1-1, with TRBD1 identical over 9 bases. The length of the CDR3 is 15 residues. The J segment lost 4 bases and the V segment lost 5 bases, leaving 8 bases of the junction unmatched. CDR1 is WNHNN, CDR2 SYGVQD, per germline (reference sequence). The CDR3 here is CASSLNRGLVTEAFF. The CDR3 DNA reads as TGCGCCAGCAGTCTGAACAGGGGGCTTGTCACTGAAGCTTTCTTT.

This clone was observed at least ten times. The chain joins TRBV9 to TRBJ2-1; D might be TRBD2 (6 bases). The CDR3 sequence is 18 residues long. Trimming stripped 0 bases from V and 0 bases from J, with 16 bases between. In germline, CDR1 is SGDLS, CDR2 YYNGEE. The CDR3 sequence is CASSVAYSGGVSYNEQFF. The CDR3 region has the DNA TGTGCCAGCAGCGTAGCCTATAGTGGCGGGGTCTCCTACAATGAGCAGTTCTTC.

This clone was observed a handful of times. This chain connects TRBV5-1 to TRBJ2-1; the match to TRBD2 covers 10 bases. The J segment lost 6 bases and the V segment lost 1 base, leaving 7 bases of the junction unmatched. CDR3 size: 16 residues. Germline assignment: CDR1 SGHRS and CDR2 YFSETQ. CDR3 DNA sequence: TGCGCCAGCAGCTTGAGTCCAAGCGGGAGGGGCAATGAGCAGTTCTTC. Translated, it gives CASSLSPSGRGNEQFF.

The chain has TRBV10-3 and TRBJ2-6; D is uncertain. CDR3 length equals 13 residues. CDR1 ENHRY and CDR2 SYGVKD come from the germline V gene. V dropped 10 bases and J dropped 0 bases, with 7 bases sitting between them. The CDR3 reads CANQDSGANVLTF. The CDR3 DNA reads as TGTGCCAACCAGGACTCTGGGGCCAACGTCCTGACTTTC.

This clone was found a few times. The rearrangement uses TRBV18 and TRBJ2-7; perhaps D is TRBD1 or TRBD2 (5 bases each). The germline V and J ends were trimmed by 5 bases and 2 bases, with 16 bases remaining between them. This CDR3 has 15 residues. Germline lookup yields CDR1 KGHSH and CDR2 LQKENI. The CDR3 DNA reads TGTGCCAGCTCAGAAGGGACGAGAAGAACCTACGAGCAGTACTTC. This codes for CASSEGTRRTYEQYF.

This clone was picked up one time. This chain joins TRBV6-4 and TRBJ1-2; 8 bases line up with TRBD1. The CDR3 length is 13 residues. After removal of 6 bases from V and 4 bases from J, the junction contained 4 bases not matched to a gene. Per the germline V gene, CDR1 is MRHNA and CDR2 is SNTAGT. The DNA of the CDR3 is TGTGCCAGCAGCCCACAGGGGGGCTATGGCTACACCTTC. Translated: CASSPQGGYGYTF.

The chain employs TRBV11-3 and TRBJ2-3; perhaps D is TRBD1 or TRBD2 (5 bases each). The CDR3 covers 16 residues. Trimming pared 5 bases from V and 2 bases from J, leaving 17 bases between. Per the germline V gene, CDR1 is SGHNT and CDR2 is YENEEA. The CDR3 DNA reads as TGTGCCAGCAGCCACCGTGGGACGGAGCCCACAGATACGCAGTATTTT. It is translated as CASSHRGTEPTDTQYF.

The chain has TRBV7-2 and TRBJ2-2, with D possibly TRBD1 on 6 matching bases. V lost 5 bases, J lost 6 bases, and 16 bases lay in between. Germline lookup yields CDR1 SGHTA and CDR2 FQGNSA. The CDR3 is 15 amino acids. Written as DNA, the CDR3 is TGTGCCAGCAGCCCACCGGGACACAGAGCCGGGGAGCTGTTTTTT. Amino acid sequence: CASSPPGHRAGELFF.

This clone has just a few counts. The CDR3 sequence: CASSQDGGRTEAFF. CDR3 in DNA: TGTGCCAGCAGCCAAGATGGTGGGCGCACTGAAGCTTTCTTT. V gene TRBV14 combines with J gene TRBJ1-1; D not resolved. CDR1 SGHDN and CDR2 FVKESK come from the germline V gene. The CDR3 is 14 residues long. V lost 0 bases, J lost 4 bases, and 9 bases lay in between.

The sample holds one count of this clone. CDR3 amino acids: CASSSSGPETQYF. CDR3 bases: TGTGCCAGCAGTTCCTCAGGTCCGGAGACCCAGTACTTC. V usage is TRBV6-5 and J usage is TRBJ2-5; D gene ambiguous. The CDR3 totals 13 residues. Trimming cost V 4 bases and J 5 bases, with 11 bases left between them. Germline V gene lookup returns CDR1 MNHEY and CDR2 SVGAGI.

CDR3 protein: CAIGPAAKNIQYF. As DNA, the CDR3 is TGTGCCATCGGGCCGGCGGCCAAAAACATTCAGTACTTC. This chain links TRBV10-3 with TRBJ2-4, with D unclear. The CDR3 totals 13 residues. The V gene lost 8 bases and the J gene lost 1 base, with 9 bases spanning the gap. Per the germline V gene, CDR1 is ENHRY and CDR2 is SYGVKD.

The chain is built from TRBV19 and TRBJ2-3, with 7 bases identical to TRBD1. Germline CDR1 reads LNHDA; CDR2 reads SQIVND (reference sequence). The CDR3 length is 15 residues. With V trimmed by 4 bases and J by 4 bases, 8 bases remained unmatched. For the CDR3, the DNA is TGTGCCAGTAGTACCTACGGGACAGCGGCAGATACGCAGTATTTT. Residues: CASSTYGTAADTQYF.

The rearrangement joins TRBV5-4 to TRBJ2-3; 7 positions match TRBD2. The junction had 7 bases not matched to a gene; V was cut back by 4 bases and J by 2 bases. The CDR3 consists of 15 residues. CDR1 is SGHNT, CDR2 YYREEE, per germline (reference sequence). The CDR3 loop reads CASSPGTTSTDTQYF. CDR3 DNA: TGTGCCAGCAGCCCCGGGACTACTTCCACAGATACGCAGTATTTT. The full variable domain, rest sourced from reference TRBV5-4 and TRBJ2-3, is ETGVTQSPTHLIKTRGQQVTLRCSSQSGHNTVSWYQQALGQGPQFIFQYYREEENGRGNFPPRFSGLQFPNYSSELNVNALELDDSALYLCASSPGTTSTDTQYFGPGTRLTVL.

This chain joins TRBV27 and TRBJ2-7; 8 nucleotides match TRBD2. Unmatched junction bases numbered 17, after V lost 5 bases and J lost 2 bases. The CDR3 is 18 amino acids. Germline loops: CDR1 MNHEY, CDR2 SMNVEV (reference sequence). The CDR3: CASSPRLAREIGPYEQYF. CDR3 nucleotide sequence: TGTGCCAGCAGTCCCCGACTAGCGCGGGAGATAGGCCCCTACGAGCAGTACTTC.

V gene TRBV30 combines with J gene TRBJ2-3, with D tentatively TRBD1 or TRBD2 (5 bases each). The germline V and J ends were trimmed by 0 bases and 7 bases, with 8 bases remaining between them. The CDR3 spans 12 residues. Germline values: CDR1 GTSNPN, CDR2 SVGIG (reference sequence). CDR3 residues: CAWSVSGHTQYF. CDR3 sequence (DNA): TGTGCCTGGAGTGTATCGGGACATACGCAGTATTTT.

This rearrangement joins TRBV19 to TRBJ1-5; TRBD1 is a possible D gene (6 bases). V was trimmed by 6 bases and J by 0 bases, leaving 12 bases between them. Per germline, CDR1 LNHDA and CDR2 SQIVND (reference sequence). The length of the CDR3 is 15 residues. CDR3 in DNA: TGTGCCAGTAGATCACAGGGTCGTAGCAATCAGCCCCAGCATTTT. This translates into CASRSQGRSNQPQHF.

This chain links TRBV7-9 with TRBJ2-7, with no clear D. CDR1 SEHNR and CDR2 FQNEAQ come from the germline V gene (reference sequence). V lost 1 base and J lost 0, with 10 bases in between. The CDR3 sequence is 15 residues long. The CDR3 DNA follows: TGTGCCAGCAGCTTAGGGGTAGGGCCCTCCTACGAGCAGTACTTC. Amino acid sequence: CASSLGVGPSYEQYF.

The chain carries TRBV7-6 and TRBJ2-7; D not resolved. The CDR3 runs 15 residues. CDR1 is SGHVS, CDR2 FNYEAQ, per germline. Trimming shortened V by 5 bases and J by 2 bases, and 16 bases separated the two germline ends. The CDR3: CASSLGSGPPYEQYF. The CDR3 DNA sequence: TGTGCCAGCAGCCTAGGATCCGGGCCGCCCTACGAGCAGTACTTC.

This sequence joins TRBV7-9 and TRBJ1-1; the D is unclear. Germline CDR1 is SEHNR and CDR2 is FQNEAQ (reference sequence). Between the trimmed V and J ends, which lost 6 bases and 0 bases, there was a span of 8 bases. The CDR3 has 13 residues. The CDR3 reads CASSPLMNTEAFF. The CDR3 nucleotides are TGTGCCAGCAGTCCCCTTATGAACACTGAAGCTTTCTTT. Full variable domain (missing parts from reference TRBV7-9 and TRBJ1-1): DTGVSQNPRHKITKRGQNVTFRCDPISEHNRLYWYRQTLGQGPEFLTYFQNEAQLEKSRLLSDRFSAERPKGSFSTLEIQRTEQGDSAMYLCASSPLMNTEAFFGQGTRLTVV.